This T cell receptor (beta chain) was identified in a study of blood T cell repertoires in COVID-19 (TCRdb year 2020). Notes on the research overall: Samples covering the acute and convalescent phases of COVID-19 were provided by collaborators in the United States, Italy and Spain. The prospective study material was composed of cDNA or gDNA derived from T cells, B-cell-depleted T cells, or PBMCs. Subjects who had been exposed to COVID-19, were actively infected with it, or had recovered from it provided the deeply sampled blood TCRbeta repertoires that made up the dataset. The repertoires were released in a freely available public database meant as a resource for research on the immune response to SARS-CoV-2. The samples were drawn from two sources: the first 160 participants of the ongoing ImmuneRACE study, and 950 to 1,500 subjects contributed by 6 global collaborators. A de-identified subject ID, COVID-19 status, age in years and sex were almost always included in the sample metadata. Where HLA class I and class II types were available, the types were taken from metadata supplied by the sample provider, not from assay-based typing.

The immunoSEQ Assay, a bias-controlled multiplex PCR, was used to amplify TCRbeta CDR3 regions from genomic DNA. The published analysis was carried out like this. Within the assay, amplification of reference gene primers was used to estimate how many nucleated cells each sample contained. To quantify the absolute abundance of each unique TCRbeta CDR3 rearrangement, sequence reads were collapsed and filtered. Productive Simpson clonality was computed per sample as the square root of Simpson's diversity index over productive rearrangements. Imported from immuneACCESS, the table was reduced by TCRdb to in-frame sequences with V and J called. These copies leave out some clones; in studies compared against another copy, an unresolved V gene accounts for under half, and the cause of the remainder is not known. V, J and clone size are taken as reported in that table, and D and trimming were inferred from the DNA itself. The sample has around 99,000 clones on record, approximately 87% of them singletons. The ten top clones hold about 6.6% of the sample.

About this clone: It lacks a known antigen. The input lacks base qualities; no much larger clone sits a single base away.

The full study reports these points: How much clinical and demographic metadata was included differed by source and by participant, and the metadata was provided uncurated.

The CDR3 contains 15 residues, cysteine and phenylalanine counted. Only the CDR3 DNA is retained, 45 bases long and in frame from the first base. Per the germline V gene, SGHDT is the CDR1 and YYEEEE is the CDR2. Compared with germline, V lacks 5 bases and J lacks 2 bases; bases without a gene match: 5. Collaborating institutions collected whole blood in K2EDTA tubes following their own protocols. For TCRbeta analysis, collaborators shipped samples in one of three forms: frozen whole blood, isolated PBMCs, or DNA extracted from either of those sample types. The sequenced sample consisted of peripheral blood. The sequence links TRBV5-6 to TRBJ2-2; 8 bases in between match TRBD1. The TCR sequence derives from a woman aged 50 to 60 with acute or convalescent COVID-19. Here the CDR3 is given as CASRRQGRNTGELFF. The DNA is TGTGCCAGCAGGAGACAGGGGCGAAACACCGGGGAGCTGTTTTTT.